This T cell receptor beta chain was sequenced during a study of tumor and adjacent non-tumor tissue in lung cancer (dated by TCRdb to the late 2010s). A note on the overall study: By cancer type, the cohort comprised eleven to twelve adenocarcinoma patients, a couple of squamous cell carcinoma patients and 1 small cell lung cancer patient. The study compared bulk TCRbeta repertoires from lung tumor tissue and matched distant non-tumor lung tissue of roughly 15 lung cancer patients. Sequencing produced 100 million to 150 million productive TCRbeta reads in total, an average of about 3.8 million reads per sample. Among the roughly 15 patients, ages ranged from roughly 31 to 85 years, around 10 were men and 5 were women, and disease was TNM stage I to III. Fewer than 35 paired specimens, one tumor and one normal lung sample per patient, were profiled by TCRbeta CDR3 sequencing. What the research found in general, with its limitations: Significantly higher TCR diversity (inverse Simpson) was observed in tumor tissue than in normal lung tissue (around 450 vs 160, P = 0.0075, Mann-Whitney U test). A significantly larger cumulative share of the repertoire was made up by the top 100 clones in normal lung than in tumor tissue. The methods do not name the sequencing platform or mention unique molecular identifiers. With only around 16 patients in the cohort, the authors noted that larger samples and more detailed clinical data are needed. Because peripheral blood was not sequenced, blood TCRbeta repertoires in the lung cancer patients of the study were not examined. Significantly higher TCR diversity was found in younger patients, and higher tumor TCR diversity was associated with shorter overall and disease-free survival.

The library came from multiplex PCR. TCRdb names Illumina HiSeq 2500 as the instrument used. TCRbeta libraries were constructed through three rounds of nested PCR with primers (Table S4) according to protocols modified from ARM-PCR. Before sequencing, PCR products of 200-500 bp were cut from the gel and purified using the QIAquick gel extraction kit. Per the authors' processing: Reads were cleaned with Trimmomatic, merged with FLASH into complete CDR3 sequences, and assigned to V(D)J germline segments with MiTCR. Clonal diversity was computed as the inverse Simpson's index with VDJtools. Productive reads were defined as in-frame sequences without a premature stop codon. In-frame beta chains were kept once TCRdb had trimmed the public reads at Q25 with fastp and called clones with MiXCR. Rows with a matching CDR3 protein are joined into one entry that keeps the most common DNA and genes. What appears here as the V and J calls and clone size reflects TCRdb's work, not the paper's. The sample records approximately 76,000 distinct CDR3 sequences, about two thirds of which are singletons. Roughly 13% of the sample rests with the top ten.

The CDR3 numbers 13 residues from cysteine through phenylalanine. Only the CDR3 region is kept as DNA, spanning 39 bases read in frame from base 1. Based on the germline V gene (reference sequence), the CDR1 and CDR2 sequences are SGHNT and YYREEE. A word on this clonotype: The clone's antigen remains unknown. A read error may account for a junction end that differs from germline.

Bulk unsorted tissue served as the source for RNA extraction, and RNA quality was assessed using a NanoDrop ND-1000 and an Agilent 2100. All donors had newly diagnosed lung cancer, had not received prior chemotherapy, and were admitted for thoracic surgery in China between August and November 2014. Patients with previous radiotherapy or chemotherapy, or with another concurrent cancer, were excluded from the study. Pieces of surgical tissue measuring about 1-2.1 cm3 were kept in RNAlater solution and held at -80 degrees C until needed. This TCR was recovered from a woman aged 70-85 years with non-small cell lung cancer. The sequenced sample consisted of lung tumor tissue. The chain couples TRBV5-4 to TRBJ2-7, with 8 bases aligning to TRBD1. The DNA is TGTGTCAGCAGCAACGGACAGGGCTACGAACAGTACTTC. Translation gives CVSSNGQGYEQYF.